The source of this T cell receptor beta chain is a study of blood T cell repertoires in COVID-19. On the study more broadly: Samples taken during acute and convalescent COVID-19 were collected in the United States, Italy and Spain. PBMCs, B-cell-depleted T cells, or T cells provided the cDNA or gDNA that made up the material.

Germline CDR1 MNHNY, CDR2 SVGAGI (reference sequence). Trimming took off 6 bases at V and 2 bases at J, with 18 bases between the two ends. The CDR3 covers 16 residues. Original processing notes: Reference gene primer amplification in the assay estimated nucleated cell counts. Clones were read by immunoSEQ multiplex PCR, and TCRdb kept only the in-frame ones, dropping some. The DNA gave D and trimming, while V, J and clone size come from that table. The sample shows about 240,000 clones, 88% of them seen only once. The source is a woman aged 40 to 55 who had recovered from COVID-19. The sequenced material came from peripheral blood. The genes are TRBV6-6 and TRBJ2-3, with D perhaps TRBD2 (7 bases). The DNA of the CDR3 is TGTGCCAGCAGGAACCTTGGCGGGGGCCACACAGATACGCAGTATTTT. It encodes CASRNLGGGHTDTQYF.